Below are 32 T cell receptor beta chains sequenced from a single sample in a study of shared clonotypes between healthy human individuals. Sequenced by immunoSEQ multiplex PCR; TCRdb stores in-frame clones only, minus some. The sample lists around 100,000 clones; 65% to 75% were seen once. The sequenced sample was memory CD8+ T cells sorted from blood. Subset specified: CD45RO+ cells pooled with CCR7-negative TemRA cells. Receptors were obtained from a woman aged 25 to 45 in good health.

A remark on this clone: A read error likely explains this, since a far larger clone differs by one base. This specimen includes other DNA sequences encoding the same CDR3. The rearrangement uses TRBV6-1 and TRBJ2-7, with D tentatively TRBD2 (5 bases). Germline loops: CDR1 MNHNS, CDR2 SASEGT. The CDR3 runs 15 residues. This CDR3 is CASSQEGASSYEQYF. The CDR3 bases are TGTGCTAGCAGCCAAGAGGGCGCTAGCTCCTACGAGCAGTACTTC.

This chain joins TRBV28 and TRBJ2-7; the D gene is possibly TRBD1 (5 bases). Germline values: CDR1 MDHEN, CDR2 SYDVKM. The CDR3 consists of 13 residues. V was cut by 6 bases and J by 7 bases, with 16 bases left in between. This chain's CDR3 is CASRFQGAGEQYF. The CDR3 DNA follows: TGTGCCAGCAGATTCCAGGGTGCTGGGGAGCAGTACTTC.

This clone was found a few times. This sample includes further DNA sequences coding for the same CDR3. Written as DNA, the CDR3 is TGTGCCAGCAGCCAAGACCTTGGCGGGGGGTCCTACGAGCAGTACTTC. This translates into CASSQDLGGGSYEQYF. The rearrangement joins TRBV4-2 to TRBJ2-7; the match to TRBD2 covers 8 bases. The CDR3 is 16 amino acids. CDR1 and CDR2 from the germline V gene are LGHNA and YNFKEQ. The V and J ends lost 0 bases and 1 base, in that order; junction bases with no gene match: 5.

The CDR3 protein is CASSQAHPGRWRDTQYF. The CDR3 bases are TGCGCCAGCAGCCAAGCTCACCCCGGCAGGTGGAGAGATACGCAGTATTTT. The V call is TRBV4-1, the J call TRBJ2-3; D is unclear. V was clipped by 1 base and J by 5 bases, with 19 bases between them. CDR1 MGHRA and CDR2 YSYEKL come from the germline V gene. The CDR3 is 17 amino acids.

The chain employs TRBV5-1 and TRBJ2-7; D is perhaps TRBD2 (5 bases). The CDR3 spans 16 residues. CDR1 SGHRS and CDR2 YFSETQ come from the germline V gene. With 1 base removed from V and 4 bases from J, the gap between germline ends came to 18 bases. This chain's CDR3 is CASSLIPAGSIYEQYF. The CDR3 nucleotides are TGCGCCAGCAGCTTGATCCCGGCGGGTTCAATTTACGAGCAGTACTTC.

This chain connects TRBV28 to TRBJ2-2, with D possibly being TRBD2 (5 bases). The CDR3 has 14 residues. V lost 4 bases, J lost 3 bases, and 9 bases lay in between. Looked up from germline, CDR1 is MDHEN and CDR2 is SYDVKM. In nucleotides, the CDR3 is TGTGCCAGCAGTTCTCGGGGAGACACCGGGGAGCTGTTTTTT. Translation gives CASSSRGDTGELFF.

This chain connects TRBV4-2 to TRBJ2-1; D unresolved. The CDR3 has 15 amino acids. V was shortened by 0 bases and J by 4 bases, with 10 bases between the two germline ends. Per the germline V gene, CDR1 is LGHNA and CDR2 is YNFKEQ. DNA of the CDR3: TGTGCCAGCAGCCAAGAAATAGGAAAATACAATGAGCAGTTCTTC. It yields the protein CASSQEIGKYNEQFF.

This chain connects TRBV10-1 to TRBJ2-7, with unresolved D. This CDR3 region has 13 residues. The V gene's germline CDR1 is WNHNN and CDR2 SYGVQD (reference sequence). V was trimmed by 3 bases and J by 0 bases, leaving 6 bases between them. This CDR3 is CASSDTTSYEQYF. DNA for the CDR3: TGCGCCAGCAGTGACACCACCTCCTACGAGCAGTACTTC.

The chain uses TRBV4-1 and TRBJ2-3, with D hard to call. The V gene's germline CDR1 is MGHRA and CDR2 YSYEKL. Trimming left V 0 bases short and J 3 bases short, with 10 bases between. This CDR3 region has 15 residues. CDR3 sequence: CASSQEGLGTDTQYF. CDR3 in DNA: TGCGCCAGCAGCCAAGAAGGATTGGGGACAGATACGCAGTATTTT.

CDR3 nucleotide sequence: TGTGCCAGCAGCTCGACTAGGCCTAGCACAGATACGCAGTATTTT. Translating it yields CASSSTRPSTDTQYF. V usage is TRBV27 and J usage is TRBJ2-3; possibly TRBD2 for D (6 bases). The CDR3 has 15 residues. From germline, CDR1 is MNHEY and CDR2 SMNVEV (reference sequence). V lost 6 bases, J lost 0 bases, and 13 bases lay in between.

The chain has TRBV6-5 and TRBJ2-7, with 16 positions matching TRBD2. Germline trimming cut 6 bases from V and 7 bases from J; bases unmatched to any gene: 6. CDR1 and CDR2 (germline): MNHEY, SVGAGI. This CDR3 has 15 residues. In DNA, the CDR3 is TGTGCCAGCAGGCAGGGACTAGCGGGAGGGCGGGAGCAGTACTTC. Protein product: CASRQGLAGGREQYF.

The CDR3 bases are TGTGCCAGCAGTTTCCTGAATAAGGATTACCCGTTCTATGGCTACACCTTC. It encodes CASSFLNKDYPFYGYTF. The rearrangement joins TRBV28 to TRBJ1-2; no firm D call. Germline V CDR1 and CDR2: MDHEN, SYDVKM. Trimming left V 3 bases short and J 4 bases short, with 21 bases between. CDR3 length: 17 amino acids.

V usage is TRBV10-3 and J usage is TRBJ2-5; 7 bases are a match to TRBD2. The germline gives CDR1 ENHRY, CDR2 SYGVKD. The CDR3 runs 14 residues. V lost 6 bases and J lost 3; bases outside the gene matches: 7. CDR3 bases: TGTGCCATCAGCCGAGCCGCGGGAGAAGAGACCCAGTACTTC. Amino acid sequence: CAISRAAGEETQYF.

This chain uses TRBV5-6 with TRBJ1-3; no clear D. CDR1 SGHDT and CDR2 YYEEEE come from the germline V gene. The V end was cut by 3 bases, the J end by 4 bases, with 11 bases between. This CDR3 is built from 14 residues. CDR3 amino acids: CASSYLISGNTIYF. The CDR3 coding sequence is TGTGCCAGCAGCTATTTGATATCCGGAAACACCATATATTTT.

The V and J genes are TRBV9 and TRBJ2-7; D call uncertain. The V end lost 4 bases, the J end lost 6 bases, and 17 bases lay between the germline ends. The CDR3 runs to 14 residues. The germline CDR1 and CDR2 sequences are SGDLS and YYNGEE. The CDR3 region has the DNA TGTGCCAGCAGCCCCGGACCCTTGCGTGGCGAGCAGTACTTC. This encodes CASSPGPLRGEQYF.

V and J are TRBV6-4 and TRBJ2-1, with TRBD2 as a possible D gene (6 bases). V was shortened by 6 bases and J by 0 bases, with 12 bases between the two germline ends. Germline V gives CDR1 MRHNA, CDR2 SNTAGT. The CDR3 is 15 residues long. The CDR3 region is CASSSDGSSYNEQFF. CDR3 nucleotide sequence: TGTGCCAGCAGCTCTGACGGGAGCTCCTACAATGAGCAGTTCTTC.

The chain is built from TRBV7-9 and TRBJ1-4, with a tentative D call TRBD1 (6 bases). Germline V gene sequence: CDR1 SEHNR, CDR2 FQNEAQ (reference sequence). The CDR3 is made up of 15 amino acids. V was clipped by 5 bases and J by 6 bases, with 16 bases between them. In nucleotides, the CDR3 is TGTGCCAGCAGCCCAGAAGGGGGACCTTATGAAAAACTGTTTTTT. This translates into CASSPEGGPYEKLFF.

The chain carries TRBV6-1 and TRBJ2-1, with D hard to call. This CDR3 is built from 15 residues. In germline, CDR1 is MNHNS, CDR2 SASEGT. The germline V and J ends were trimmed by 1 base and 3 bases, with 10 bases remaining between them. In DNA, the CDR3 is TGTGCCAGCAGTGAAGGGGAATTAGGCTACAATGAGCAGTTCTTC. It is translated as CASSEGELGYNEQFF.

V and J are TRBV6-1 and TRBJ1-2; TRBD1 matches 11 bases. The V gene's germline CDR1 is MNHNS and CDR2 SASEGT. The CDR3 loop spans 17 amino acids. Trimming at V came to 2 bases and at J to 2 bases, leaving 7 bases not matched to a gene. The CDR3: CASSEFGQGAPNYGYTF. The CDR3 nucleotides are TGTGCCAGCAGTGAATTTGGACAGGGGGCGCCAAACTATGGCTACACCTTC.

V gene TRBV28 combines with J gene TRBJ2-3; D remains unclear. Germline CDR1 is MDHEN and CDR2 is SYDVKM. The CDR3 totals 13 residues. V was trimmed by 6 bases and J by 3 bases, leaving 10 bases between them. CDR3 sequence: CASSLQLTDTQYF. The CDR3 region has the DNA TGTGCCAGCAGCCTACAGTTAACAGATACGCAGTATTTT.

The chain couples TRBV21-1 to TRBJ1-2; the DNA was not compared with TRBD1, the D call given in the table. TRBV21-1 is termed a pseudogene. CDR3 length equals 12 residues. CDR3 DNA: TGTGCCAGCAGCACGATCCAGGGTGGCTACACCTTC. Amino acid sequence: CASSTIQGGYTF.

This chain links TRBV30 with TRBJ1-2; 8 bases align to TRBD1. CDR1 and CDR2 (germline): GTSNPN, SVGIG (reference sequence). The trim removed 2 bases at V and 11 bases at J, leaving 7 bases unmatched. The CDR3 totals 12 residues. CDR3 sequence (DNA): TGTGCCTGGAGTCGGTCGGGACAGGCTTACACCTTC. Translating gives CAWSRSGQAYTF.

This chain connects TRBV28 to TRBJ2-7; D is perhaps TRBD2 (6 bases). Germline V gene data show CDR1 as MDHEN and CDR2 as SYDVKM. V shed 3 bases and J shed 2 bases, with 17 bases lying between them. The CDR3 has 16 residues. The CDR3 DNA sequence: TGTGCCAGCAGTTTTCTCCTAGCGCGGCTAACCTACGAGCAGTACTTC. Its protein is CASSFLLARLTYEQYF.

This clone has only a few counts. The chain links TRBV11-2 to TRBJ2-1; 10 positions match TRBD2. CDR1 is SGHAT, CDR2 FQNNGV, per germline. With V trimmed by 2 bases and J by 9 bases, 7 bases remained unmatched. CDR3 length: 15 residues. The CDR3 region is CASSLLAGDPAEQFF. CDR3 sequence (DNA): TGTGCCAGCAGCTTACTAGCGGGGGACCCCGCTGAGCAGTTCTTC. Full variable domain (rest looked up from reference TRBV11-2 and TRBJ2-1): EAGVAQSPRYKIIEKRQSVAFWCNPISGHATLYWYQQILGQGPKLLIQFQNNGVVDDSQLPKDRFSAERLKGVDSTLKIQPAKLEDSAVYLCASSLLAGDPAEQFFGPGTRLTVL.

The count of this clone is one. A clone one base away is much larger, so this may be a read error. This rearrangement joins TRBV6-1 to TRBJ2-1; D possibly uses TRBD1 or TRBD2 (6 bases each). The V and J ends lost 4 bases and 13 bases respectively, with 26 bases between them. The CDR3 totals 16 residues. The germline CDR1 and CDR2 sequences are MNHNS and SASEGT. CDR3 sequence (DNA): TGTGCCAGCAGTGGGGGGGCCGGGGCTAGCACGTACCCCCAGTTCTTC. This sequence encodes CASSGGAGASTYPQFF.

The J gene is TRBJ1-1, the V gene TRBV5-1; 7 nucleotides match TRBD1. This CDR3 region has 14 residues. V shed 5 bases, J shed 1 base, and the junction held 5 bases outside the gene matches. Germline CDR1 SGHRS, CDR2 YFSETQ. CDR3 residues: CASRAGDRNTEAFF. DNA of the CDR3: TGCGCCAGCAGGGCAGGGGACAGGAACACTGAAGCTTTCTTT.

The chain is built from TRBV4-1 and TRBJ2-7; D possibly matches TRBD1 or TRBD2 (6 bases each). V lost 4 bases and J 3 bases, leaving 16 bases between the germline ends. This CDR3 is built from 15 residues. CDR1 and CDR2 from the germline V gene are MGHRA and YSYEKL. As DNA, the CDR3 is TGCGCCAGCAGCCCAATAGGGGGGCCCCTCTACGAGCAGTACTTC. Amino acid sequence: CASSPIGGPLYEQYF.

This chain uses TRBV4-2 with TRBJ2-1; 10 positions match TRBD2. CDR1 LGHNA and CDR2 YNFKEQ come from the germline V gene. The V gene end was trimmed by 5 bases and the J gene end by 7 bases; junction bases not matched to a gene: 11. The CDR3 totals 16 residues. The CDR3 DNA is TGTGCCAGCAGCTTACCCGCGGCTAGCGGGAGAAATGAGCAGTTCTTC. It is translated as CASSLPAASGRNEQFF.

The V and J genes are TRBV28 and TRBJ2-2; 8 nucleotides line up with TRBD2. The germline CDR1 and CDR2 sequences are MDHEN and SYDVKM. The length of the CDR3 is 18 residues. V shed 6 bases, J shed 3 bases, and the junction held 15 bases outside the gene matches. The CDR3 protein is CASSPRGGSLHYTGELFF. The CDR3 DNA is TGTGCCAGCAGCCCACGGGGGGGGAGCCTCCATTACACCGGGGAGCTGTTTTTT.

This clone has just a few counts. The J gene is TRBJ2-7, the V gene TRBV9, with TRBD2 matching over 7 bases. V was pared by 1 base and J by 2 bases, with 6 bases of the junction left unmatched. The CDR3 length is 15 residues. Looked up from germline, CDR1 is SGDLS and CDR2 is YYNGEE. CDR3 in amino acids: CASSVTPAGTYEQYF. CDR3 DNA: TGTGCCAGCAGCGTAACCCCAGCGGGAACCTACGAGCAGTACTTC.

The CDR3 is CASSRTSGGEQFF. CDR3 sequence (DNA): TGTGCCAGCTCACGCACTAGCGGGGGTGAGCAGTTCTTC. The V call is TRBV18, the J call TRBJ2-1; the match to TRBD2 covers 11 bases. The CDR3 loop spans 13 amino acids. The V gene's germline CDR1 is KGHSH and CDR2 LQKENI. V was clipped by 4 bases and J by 9 bases; unmatched bases: 2.

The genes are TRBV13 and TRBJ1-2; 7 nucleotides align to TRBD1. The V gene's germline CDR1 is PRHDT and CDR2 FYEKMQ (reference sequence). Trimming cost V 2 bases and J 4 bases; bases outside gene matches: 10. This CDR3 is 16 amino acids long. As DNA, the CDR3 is TGTGCCAGCAGCTTAAGGTCAGGGGGGCCTGCCTATGGCTACACCTTC. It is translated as CASSLRSGGPAYGYTF.